Here is one TCR beta chain with its context. Its antigen is unknown. Naive CD8 populations comprised CD45RO-negative cells positively selected for CCR7, excluding terminally differentiated effector memory CD45RA+ cells. This sample was taken from a study of shared clonotypes between healthy human individuals. Over several immunoSEQ plates, each subset's genomic DNA was distributed in even portions. Method: immunoSEQ multiplex PCR; TCRdb's copy keeps in-frame clones and lacks some. This sample has around 600,000 clones, with about 95% found just once. Study-wide results and caveats: Tissue TCR repertoires likely differ from these blood-only repertoires. Clonotype sharing across several donors was observed for around 5% of naive CD4 clonotypes. Researchers found naive subsets generally carried larger estimated richness than memory subsets.

The sequence was obtained from a woman in her 30s in good health. Sequencing input: naive CD8+ T cells sorted from blood.

The CDR3 reads CASWNTGKKETQYF. CDR3 bases: TGTGCCAGCTGGAATACAGGGAAAAAAGAGACCCAGTACTTC. V usage is TRBV28 and J usage is TRBJ2-5; a weak D match, TRBD1 (6 bases). The CDR3 totals 14 residues. The germline V gene has CDR1 MDHEN and CDR2 SYDVKM. Trimming removed 8 bases at V and 3 bases at J, with 16 bases between.